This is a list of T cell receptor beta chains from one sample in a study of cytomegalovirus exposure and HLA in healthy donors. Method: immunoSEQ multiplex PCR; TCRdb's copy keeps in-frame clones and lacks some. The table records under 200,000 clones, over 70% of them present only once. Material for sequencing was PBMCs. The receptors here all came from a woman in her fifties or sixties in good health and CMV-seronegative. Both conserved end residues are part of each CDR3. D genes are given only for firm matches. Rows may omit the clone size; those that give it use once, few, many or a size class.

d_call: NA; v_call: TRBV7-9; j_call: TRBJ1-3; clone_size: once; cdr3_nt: TGTGCCAGCAGCCTTATCGGACAGGGAAACACCATATATTTT; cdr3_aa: CASSLIGQGNTIYF
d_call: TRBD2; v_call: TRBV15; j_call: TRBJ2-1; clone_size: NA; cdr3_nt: TGTGCCACCAGCAGAGGACCCCGTGTTAGCGGGACCTACAATGAGCAGTTCTTC; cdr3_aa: CATSRGPRVSGTYNEQFF
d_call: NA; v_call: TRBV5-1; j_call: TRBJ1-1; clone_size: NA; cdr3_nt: TGCGCCAGCAGGCGGGAGGGGACTGAAGCTTTCTTT; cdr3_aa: CASRREGTEAFF
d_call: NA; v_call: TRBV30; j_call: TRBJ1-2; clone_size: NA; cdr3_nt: TGTGCCTGGAGTGAAAAGGGGCGTTTTCTCTACACCTTC; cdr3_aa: CAWSEKGRFLYTF
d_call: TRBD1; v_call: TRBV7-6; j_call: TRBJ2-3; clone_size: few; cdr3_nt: TGTGCCAGCAGCCTAGCTGGACAGGGCCCCGATACGCAGTATTTT; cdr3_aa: CASSLAGQGPDTQYF
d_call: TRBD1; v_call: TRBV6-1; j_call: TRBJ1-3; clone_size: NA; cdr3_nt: TGTGCCAGCAGTCAAGGGGACAGCCACTCTGGAAACACCATATATTTT; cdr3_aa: CASSQGDSHSGNTIYF
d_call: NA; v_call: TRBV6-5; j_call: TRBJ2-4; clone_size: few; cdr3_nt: TGTGCCAGCAGTTACGGCGGCGACCAAAACATTCAGTACTTC; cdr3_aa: CASSYGGDQNIQYF
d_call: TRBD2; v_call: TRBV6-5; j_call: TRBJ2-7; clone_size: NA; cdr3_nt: TGTGCCAGCAGTTCCCATAGCGGGAGTAGGACCTACGAGCAGTACTTC; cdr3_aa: CASSSHSGSRTYEQYF
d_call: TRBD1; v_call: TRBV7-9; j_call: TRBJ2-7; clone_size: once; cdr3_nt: TGTGCCAGCATTCCCGAACAGGGGAATAGTGGCGAGCAGTACTTC; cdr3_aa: CASIPEQGNSGEQYF
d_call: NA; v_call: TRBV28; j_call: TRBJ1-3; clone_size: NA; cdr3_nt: TGTGCCAGCAGGTCTACTGGAAACACCATATATTTT; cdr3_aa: CASRSTGNTIYF
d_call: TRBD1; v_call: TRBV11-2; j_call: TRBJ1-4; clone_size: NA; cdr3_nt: TGTGCCAGCAGCTCCCAGGGGGCCAGTGGTGAAAAACTGTTTTTT; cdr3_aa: CASSSQGASGEKLFF
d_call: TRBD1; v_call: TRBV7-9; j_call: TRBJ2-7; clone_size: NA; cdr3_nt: TGTGCCAGCAGCCCAGGCCTTGCAGGGGGCCTCTACGAGCAGTACTTC; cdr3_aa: CASSPGLAGGLYEQYF
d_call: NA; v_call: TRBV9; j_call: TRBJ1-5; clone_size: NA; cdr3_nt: TGTGCCAGCAGCGGGACAGTCGATAGCAATCAGCCCCAGCATTTT; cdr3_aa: CASSGTVDSNQPQHF
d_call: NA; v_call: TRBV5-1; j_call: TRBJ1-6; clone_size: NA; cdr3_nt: TGCGCCAACCCCCTAGGGGCCAATTCACCCCTCCACTTT; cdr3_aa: CANPLGANSPLHF
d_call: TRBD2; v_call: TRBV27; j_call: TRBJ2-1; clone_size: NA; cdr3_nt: TGTGCCAGCAGTTTTGGGCTAGCGGATGAGCAGTTCTTC; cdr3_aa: CASSFGLADEQFF
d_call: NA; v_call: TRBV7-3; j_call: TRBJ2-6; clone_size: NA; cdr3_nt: TGTGCCAGCAGCCGTCCAGGGGCTGGGGCCAACGTCCTGACTTTC; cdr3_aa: CASSRPGAGANVLTF
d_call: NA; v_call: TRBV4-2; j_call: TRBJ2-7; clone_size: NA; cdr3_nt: TGTGCCAGCAGCCAAGAAAGAGCCGATTACGAGCAGTACTTC; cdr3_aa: CASSQERADYEQYF
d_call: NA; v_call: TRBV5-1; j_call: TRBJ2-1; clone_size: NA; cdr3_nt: TGCGCCAGCAGCTCTTCCTGGACTGTTTACAATGAGCAGTTCTTC; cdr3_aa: CASSSSWTVYNEQFF
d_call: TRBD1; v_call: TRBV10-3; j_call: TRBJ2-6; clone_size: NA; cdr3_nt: TGTGCCATCAGTGCGAGACCGGGACAGGACAGCTCTGGGGCCAACGTCCTGACTTTC; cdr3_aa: CAISARPGQDSSGANVLTF
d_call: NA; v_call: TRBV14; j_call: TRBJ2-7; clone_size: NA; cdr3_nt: TGTGCCAGCAGCCAAGATATAAGTCCAGGCTACTCCTACGAGCAGTACTTC; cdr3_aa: CASSQDISPGYSYEQYF
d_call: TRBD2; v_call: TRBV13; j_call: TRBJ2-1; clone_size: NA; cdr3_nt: TGTGCCAGCAGCTTAGAGCTAGCGGGCTACAATGAGCAGTTCTTC; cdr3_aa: CASSLELAGYNEQFF
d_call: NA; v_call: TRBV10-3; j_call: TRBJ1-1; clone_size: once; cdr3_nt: TGTGCCATCAGTGAGTCCAGGGATATGAACACTGAAGCTTTCTTT; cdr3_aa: CAISESRDMNTEAFF
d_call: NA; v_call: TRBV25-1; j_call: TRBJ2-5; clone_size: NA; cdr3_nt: TGTGCCAGCAGTGAATATGGCGGCCAAGAGACCCAGTACTTC; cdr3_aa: CASSEYGGQETQYF
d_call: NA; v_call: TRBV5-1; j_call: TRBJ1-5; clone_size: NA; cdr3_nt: TGCGCCAGCAGCTTGGAGGGGGACACGACCCAGGCCCAGCATTTT; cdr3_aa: CASSLEGDTTQAQHF
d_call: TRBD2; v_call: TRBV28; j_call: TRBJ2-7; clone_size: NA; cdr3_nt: TGTGCCAGCAGTTTACAGCGGGGGATCACCTACGAGCAGTACTTC; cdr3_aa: CASSLQRGITYEQYF
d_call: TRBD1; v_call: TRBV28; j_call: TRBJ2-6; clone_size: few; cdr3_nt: TGTGCCAGCAGTGGCGGACAGGGGCTTTGGGGGGCCAACGTCCTGACTTTC; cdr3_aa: CASSGGQGLWGANVLTF
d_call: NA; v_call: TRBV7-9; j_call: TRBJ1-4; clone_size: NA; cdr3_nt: TGTGCCAGCAACTCACAGGGTCAAAATGAAAAACTGTTTTTT; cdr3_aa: CASNSQGQNEKLFF
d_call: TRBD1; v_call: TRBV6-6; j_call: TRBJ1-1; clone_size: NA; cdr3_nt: TGTGCCAGCAGTCTATCTGGGGGGCCAGGGGGCACTGAAGCTTTCTTT; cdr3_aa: CASSLSGGPGGTEAFF
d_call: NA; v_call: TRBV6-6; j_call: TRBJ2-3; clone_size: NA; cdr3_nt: TGTGCCAGCAGTTACCCTCCACAGGGCACAGATACGCAGTATTTT; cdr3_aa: CASSYPPQGTDTQYF